This is a list of T cell receptor beta chains from one sample in a study of CD8+ T cells in alopecia areata. This table comes from immunoSEQ multiplex PCR, and its TCRdb copy is limited to in-frame clones, with some not included. This sample has 200,000 to 250,000 clones, with roughly 40% found just once. Sequencing was performed on CD4+ T cells sorted from blood, taken at approximately week 36, from a patient treated with tofacitinib. Receptors were obtained from a human donor with alopecia areata. Both conserved end residues are part of each CDR3.

TRBV19	CASSIVQGRSQPQHF
TRBV29-1	CSAARTVGSYEQYF
TRBV25-1	CATEGARETQYF
TRBV2	CASSARSSGGFIGQPQHF
TRBV5-6	CASSFDVAGTTDTQYF
TRBV5-4	CASSPGPAGYGYTF
TRBV4-1	CASSQHPYVETQYF
TRBV14	CASSPPAGGFKNEQFF
TRBV7-2	CASSRAFNQPQHF
TRBV5-1	CASSYLGDSNQPQHF
TRBV6-5	CASSYSVQNGYTF
TRBV30	CAWKWGGQGRNEQYF
TRBV30	CAWSRRQGTYNEQFF
TRBV11-2	CASSFRGDEQYF
TRBV2	CASNVEFF
TRBV7-9	CASSLASGLTGELFF
TRBV30	CAWRDRSYEQYF
TRBV27	CASSFVKGAQPQHF
TRBV29-1	CSVQGAGEAFF
TRBV5-1	CASSYDRAAYEQYF
TRBV6-1	CASRAGRQGGETQYF
TRBV18	CASSPGGSIEAFF
TRBV18	CASSPTGNQPQHF
TRBV9	CASRGDSYEQYF
TRBV30	CAWTLGTAYGYTF
TRBV30	CAWSERQKVVGNTIYF